These 7 T cell receptor delta chains were all obtained from the same sample, sequenced in a study of γδ T cells in repeated Plasmodium falciparum infection. TCRdb reran clone calling via CATT on the multiplex PCR reads. This sample has around 46,000 delta-chain clones, with roughly 1.6% found just once. Gammadelta T cells were flow-sorted from PBMC into Vgamma9/Vdelta2+ and Vdelta2-negative populations for bulk analysis. Sequencing was carried out using gamma-delta T cells from blood. These receptors were obtained from a pool of human donors (malaria-infected and uninfected, not separated).

Notes on this clone: TCRdb pairs this DNA with a much larger clone's protein that differs at residue 18, likely a read error; the protein shown was translated from the DNA. The gene calls are TRDV3 and TRDJ1; D may be TRDD3 (7 bases). No J segment appears in TCRdb, so it was assigned here by matching the sequence to germline. The CDR3 consists of 21 residues. Germline values: CDR1 TVYSNPD, CDR2 GDNSRS (reference sequence). CDR3 in amino acids: CAFRAPSPLGAIWAYTDILIF. As DNA, the CDR3 is TGTGCCTTTAGAGCGCCTTCCCCCCTGGGGGCCATATGGGCGTACACCGATATACTCATCTTT.

Concerning this clone itself: A far more abundant clone sits one base away, making this likely a read error. The sample carries other DNA sequences with the same CDR3. CDR3 loop: CALGKAKLIF. DNA of the CDR3: TGTGCTCTTGGGAAGGCCAAGCTCATCTTT. The J segment was not called; the V segment is TRDV1. CDR3 length equals 10 residues. CDR1 and CDR2 (germline): TSWWSYY, QGS.

J is TRDJ2 and V is TRDV1, with D perhaps matching TRDD3 (5 bases). TCRdb leaves out the J gene; it was filled in here by matching the DNA to germline. Looked up from germline, CDR1 is TSWWSYY and CDR2 is QGS. This CDR3 region has 25 residues. Trimming took off 5 bases at V and 0 bases at J, with 40 bases between the two ends. CDR3 residues: CALGKAVIFRDIQGYWRALTAQLFF. In DNA form, the CDR3 reads TGTGCTCTTGGGAAAGCCGTAATTTTCCGAGATATACAGGGGTACTGGCGAGCTTTGACAGCACAACTCTTCTTT.

This clone was seen more than once but under ten times. A far larger clone is one nucleotide away, so this likely arose from a read error. Other nucleotide sequences from this sample produce the same CDR3. The gene calls are TRDV1 and TRDJ1; 12 bases are shared with TRDD3. The J gene was missing in TCRdb and was found by matching the end of the DNA to germline. The CDR3 runs to 23 residues. Germline V gene data show CDR1 as TSWWSYY and CDR2 as QGS. J gave up 2 bases and V 5 bases, and 27 bases lay outside the gene matches. The CDR3 region has the DNA TGTGCTCTTGGGAGAAGGGTGGTTACCCGAAAACTGGGGGATACTCCCAGTACCGATAAACTCATCTTT. This sequence encodes CALGRRVVTRKLGDTPSTDKLIF.

As regards this clone: A far larger clone is a single base away, which makes a read error likely. Distinct nucleotide sequences in the sample also encode this CDR3. The chain couples TRDV1 to TRDJ1, with unresolved D. TCRdb leaves out the J gene; it was filled in here by matching the DNA to germline. The CDR3 runs 19 residues. The V gene lost 3 bases and the J gene lost 4 bases, with 27 bases spanning the gap. Germline-derived CDR1 and CDR2 are TSWWSYY and QGS. The CDR3 DNA follows: TGTGCTCTTGGGGACGGAAAATTAACTCCTGGCGTCAACCTCGATAAACTCATCTTT. Translated, it gives CALGDGKLTPGVNLDKLIF.

This clone was seen a few times. This likely traces to a read error, being one base from a far larger clone. For the V gene the call is TRDV1; the J gene has no call; TRDD3 was called by the table and not checked on the DNA. Germline CDR1 reads TSWWSYY; CDR2 reads QGS. This CDR3 comprises 22 residues. The DNA of the CDR3 is TGTGCTCTTGGGGAACTCGACTACGCCTCGGGGATACTCACACCTTACACCGATAAACTCATCTTC. Its translation: CALGELDYASGILTPYTDKLIF.

This clone was recorded at least ten times. For this DNA, TCRdb reports the protein of a much larger clone, which diverges at residue 13, most likely from a read error; the protein presented here is translated directly from the DNA. The chain joins TRDV1 to TRDJ1, with a possible D match to TRDD2 (8 bases). Trimming shortened V by 7 bases and J by 0 bases, and 24 bases separated the two germline ends. CDR1 is TSWWSYY, CDR2 QGS, per germline. The CDR3 is 18 residues long. CDR3 nucleotide sequence: TGTGCTCTTGCTAAGGGCCTTCCTAAAGGGGGATACACCGATAAACTCATCTTT. This codes for CALAKGLPKGGYTDKLIF.